The entry that follows covers one TCR beta chain sequence. This clonotype was seen a few times. Its antigen is still unknown. Base qualities are not provided; no much larger clone lies one nucleotide away. Instrument on record: Illumina HiSeq 1500. TCRdb handled the public reads itself, with Q25 trimming in fastp and clone calling in MiXCR, and kept productive beta chains. Entries that share a CDR3 protein sequence are merged under the most common genes and DNA. The sample data list under 450,000 distinct CDR3 sequences, and about 35% of these were observed just once. The top ten clones comprise roughly 13% of the sample. Per the publication, the treatment or condition label means: in vitro stimulation with specific CMV peptide epitopes to enrich CMV-specific T cells. These data originate in a study of T cell repertoires in cytomegalovirus infection (dated by TCRdb to between 2018 and 2021). With respect to the entire study: Recently identified HLA-C-restricted CMV epitopes, whose presentation resists viral immunomodulation, were targeted by peptide stimulations together with well-studied HLA-B-restricted epitopes. Donor HLA type was relevant to the analysis, because carriage of CMV infection together with the matching HLA type was indicated by public TCR beta signatures.

Results the study describes overall, beyond this receptor: The ex vivo response was dominated by HLA-C-restricted CMV-specific TCR beta clonotypes, which also provided the single most frequent clonotype in two of eight donors. In both this cohort and an independent cohort of several hundred donors, the cumulative frequency of public TCR beta family members distinguished carriers of CMV infection plus the relevant HLA type.

The sequence was collected from a human donor in good health (CMV status not recorded). Some clones in this sample may be carry-over from other donors' samples. The sequencing used cultured PBMCs, collected from culture after CMV antigen stimulation.

The DNA is TGTGCCAGCAGCCAGACGGGGCCTGGAAACACCATATATTTT. Translated, this gives CASSQTGPGNTIYF. In this chain, TRBV11-3 is recombined with TRBJ1-3; the best D guess is TRBD1, with 5 bases matching. The germline V gene provides CDR1 SGHNT and CDR2 YENEEA. V is cut by 5 bases and J by 2 bases, and the space between the germline ends is 10 bases. The CDR3 spans 14 residues, from the cysteine through the phenylalanine. The read is trimmed to its CDR3 DNA, 42 bases read in frame from base 1.